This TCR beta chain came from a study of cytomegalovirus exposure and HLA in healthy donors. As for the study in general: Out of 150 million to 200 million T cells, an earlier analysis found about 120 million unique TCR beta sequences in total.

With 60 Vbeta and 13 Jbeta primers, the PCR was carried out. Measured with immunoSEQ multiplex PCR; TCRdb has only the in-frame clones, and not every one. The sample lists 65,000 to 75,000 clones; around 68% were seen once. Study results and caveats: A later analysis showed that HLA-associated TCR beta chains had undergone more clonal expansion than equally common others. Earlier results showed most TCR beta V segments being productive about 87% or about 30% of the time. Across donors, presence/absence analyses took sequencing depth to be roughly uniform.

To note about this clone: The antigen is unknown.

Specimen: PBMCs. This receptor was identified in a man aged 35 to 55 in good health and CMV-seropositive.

The CDR3 region has the DNA TGTGCCAGCAGCCAAGATTCCGGGACAGGGGGTTCCTACGAGCAGTACTTC. Protein: CASSQDSGTGGSYEQYF. The rearrangement links TRBV4-2 to TRBJ2-5, with 11 nucleotides matching TRBD1. The assigned J gene may be wrong: the sequence end matches TRBJ2-7 better. The CDR3 extends over 17 amino acids. Germline CDR1 LGHNA, CDR2 YNFKEQ.